These 21 T cell receptor beta chains originate from one sample sequenced in a study of shared clonotypes between healthy human individuals. Using immunoSEQ multiplex PCR, the repertoire was profiled, and TCRdb retains in-frame clones only, with some absent. The table records some 1,900,000 clones, roughly 95% of them present only once. Naive CD8 isolation took CD45RO-negative cells positively selected for CCR7 and excluded terminally differentiated effector memory CD45RA+ cells. Sequences were obtained from naive CD8+ T cells sorted from blood. Receptors were obtained from a young man in good health.

This clone was found once. V gene TRBV27 combines with J gene TRBJ2-5; D is unclear. This CDR3 spans 16 amino acids. V was pared by 2 bases and J by 2 bases, with 15 bases between. Germline values: CDR1 MNHEY, CDR2 SMNVEV (reference sequence). This CDR3 is CASSLGPGNQQETQYF. CDR3 bases: TGTGCCAGCAGTTTAGGCCCAGGCAACCAGCAAGAGACCCAGTACTTC.

V gene TRBV9 combines with J gene TRBJ1-1; 7 positions match TRBD1. Germline trimming cut 0 bases from V and 0 bases from J; bases unmatched to any gene: 8. This CDR3 has 17 residues. Germline CDR1 reads SGDLS; CDR2 reads YYNGEE. CDR3 DNA sequence: TGTGCCAGCAGCGTAGCGGACAGGCCAGGGATGAACACTGAAGCTTTCTTT. Translating it yields CASSVADRPGMNTEAFF.

V usage is TRBV5-4 and J usage is TRBJ1-6; TRBD1 matches 7 bases. Germline V gene lookup returns CDR1 SGHNT and CDR2 YYREEE (reference sequence). The CDR3 has 15 residues. The trim removed 4 bases at V and 7 bases at J, leaving 8 bases unmatched. This CDR3 reads CASSGRDSLNSPLHF. As DNA, the CDR3 is TGTGCCAGCAGCGGCCGGGACAGCCTAAATTCACCCCTCCACTTT.

This chain links TRBV21-1 with TRBJ2-3; TRBD2 is the table's D call, not checked against the DNA. TRBV21-1 is a known pseudogene. The CDR3 is 16 residues long. DNA for the CDR3: TGTGCCAGCAGCGTAAATAAGCGGGAGGGCCGCGATACGCAGTATTTT. It translates to CASSVNKREGRDTQYF.

This chain joins TRBV25-1 and TRBJ2-2, with no clear D. Germline lookup yields CDR1 MGHDK and CDR2 SYGVNS. The V and J ends lost 7 bases and 7 bases respectively, with 7 bases between them. The CDR3 runs to 11 residues. For the CDR3, the DNA is TGTGCCAGCAAAGGGTTCGGGGAGCTGTTTTTT. This gives the protein CASKGFGELFF.

This chain joins TRBV14 and TRBJ2-1; TRBD2 aligns across 8 bases. Unmatched junction bases numbered 7, after V lost 0 bases and J lost 6 bases. The V gene's germline CDR1 is SGHDN and CDR2 FVKESK. The CDR3 is 16 amino acids. The CDR3 is CASSQDLGGGINEQFF. The DNA for the CDR3 is TGTGCCAGCAGCCAAGATCTAGGCGGGGGGATCAATGAGCAGTTCTTC.

To note about this clone: Other DNA variants within this sample encode the same CDR3. V usage is TRBV5-6 and J usage is TRBJ2-5; no definite D call. The germline V and J ends were trimmed by 0 bases and 5 bases, with 8 bases remaining between them. Germline CDR1 SGHDT, CDR2 YYEEEE. The CDR3 spans 13 residues. The chain's CDR3 is CASSLAQEETQYF. CDR3 nucleotides: TGTGCCAGCAGCTTGGCCCAAGAGGAGACCCAGTACTTC.

This chain connects TRBV5-5 to TRBJ2-7; D may be TRBD1 or TRBD2 (5 bases each). V lost 4 bases and J lost 0, with 20 bases in between. This CDR3 spans 17 amino acids. Germline V gene sequence: CDR1 SGHKS, CDR2 YYEKEE (reference sequence). CDR3 in amino acids: CASSVGEGQTHSYEQYF. The CDR3 DNA sequence: TGTGCCAGCAGCGTCGGTGAGGGGCAGACTCACTCCTACGAGCAGTACTTC.

This clone showed up just once. The chain links TRBV11-2 to TRBJ1-3; D is ambiguous. Trimming took off 1 base at V and 0 bases at J, with 7 bases between the two ends. Per the germline V gene, CDR1 is SGHAT and CDR2 is FQNNGV. This CDR3 contains 15 residues. The CDR3 is CASSLVRSSGNTIYF. Written as DNA, the CDR3 is TGTGCCAGCAGCTTAGTCAGGAGCTCTGGAAACACCATATATTTT.

The chain couples TRBV6-5 to TRBJ2-7, with TRBD2 matching 10 bases. Germline V CDR1 and CDR2: MNHEY, SVGAGI. The V segment lost 4 bases and the J segment 4 bases; nucleotides outside the gene matches: 7. The CDR3 has 15 residues. CDR3 in amino acids: CASSWGTSEMYEQYF. DNA for the CDR3: TGTGCCAGCAGTTGGGGGACTAGCGAGATGTACGAGCAGTACTTC.

This clone was counted a few times. The CDR3 protein is CASSSGGYGYTF. The CDR3 bases are TGTGCCAGCAGCTCAGGGGGATATGGCTACACCTTC. The chain employs TRBV7-2 and TRBJ1-2; 7 bases are a match to TRBD1. The CDR3 is made up of 12 amino acids. Germline loops: CDR1 SGHTA, CDR2 FQGNSA. J gave up 5 bases and V 4 bases, and 1 base lay outside the gene matches.

The chain links TRBV30 to TRBJ1-1; 10 bases line up with TRBD1. The CDR3 sequence is 14 residues long. CDR1 and CDR2 (germline): GTSNPN, SVGIG (reference sequence). The V gene end was trimmed by 3 bases and the J gene end by 6 bases; junction bases not matched to a gene: 7. The CDR3 spells CAWRPTGGGSEAFF. In nucleotides, the CDR3 is TGTGCCTGGAGGCCGACAGGGGGCGGCTCTGAAGCTTTCTTT.

The rearrangement uses TRBV5-5 and TRBJ2-5, with D perhaps matching TRBD1 (6 bases). CDR3 size: 14 residues. Germline CDR1 and CDR2: SGHKS and YYEKEE (reference sequence). V lost 0 bases and J 5 bases, leaving 11 bases between the germline ends. The CDR3 DNA is TGTGCCAGCAGCTTGGCCAGGGGAATGGAGACCCAGTACTTC. Amino acids: CASSLARGMETQYF.

The chain employs TRBV28 and TRBJ2-7, with a tentative D call TRBD2 (5 bases). V dropped 3 bases and J dropped 6 bases, with 9 bases sitting between them. Germline loops: CDR1 MDHEN, CDR2 SYDVKM. This CDR3 contains 12 residues. The CDR3 DNA sequence: TGTGCCAGCAGTTTTGAGGGCTTCGAGCAGTACTTC. Translated: CASSFEGFEQYF.

This clone was counted once. J is TRBJ2-7 and V is TRBV29-1; D gene uncertain. Germline V gives CDR1 SQVTM, CDR2 ANQGSEA. The V end lost 0 bases, the J end lost 3 bases, and 6 bases lay between the germline ends. The CDR3 runs 12 residues. CDR3 nucleotides: TGCAGCGTTGAAGACACCGACTACGAGCAGTACTTC. It encodes CSVEDTDYEQYF.

The V gene is TRBV30, the J gene TRBJ2-1; D gene uncertain. Looked up from germline, CDR1 is GTSNPN and CDR2 is SVGIG (reference sequence). Trimming took off 2 bases at V and 1 base at J, with 6 bases between the two ends. The CDR3 is 13 amino acids. The CDR3 here is CAWSTASYNEQFF. CDR3 DNA sequence: TGTGCCTGGAGTACGGCATCCTACAATGAGCAGTTCTTC.

This rearrangement joins TRBV4-3 to TRBJ2-3, with TRBD1 matching over 7 bases. The CDR3 consists of 15 residues. V shed 4 bases and J 4 bases; nucleotides not matched to a gene: 8. Germline V gene lookup returns CDR1 LGHNA and CDR2 YSLEER. This CDR3 is CASSPGTGVADTQYF. The CDR3 coding sequence is TGCGCCAGCAGCCCCGGAACAGGGGTGGCAGATACGCAGTATTTT.

The rearrangement links TRBV7-6 to TRBJ2-3; D is possibly TRBD1 (6 bases). The CDR3 contains 17 residues. Germline V gives CDR1 SGHVS, CDR2 FNYEAQ. V was pared by 1 base and J by 2 bases, with 16 bases between. The CDR3 nucleotides read TGTGCCAGCAGCTTAGGCCCTATAGGGGGATTCACAGATACGCAGTATTTT. Its protein is CASSLGPIGGFTDTQYF. Full variable domain (rest looked up from reference TRBV7-6 and TRBJ2-3): GAGVSQSPRYKVTKRGQDVALRCDPISGHVSLYWYRQALGQGPEFLTYFNYEAQQDKSGLPNDRFSAERPEGSISTLTIQRTEQRDSAMYRCASSLGPIGGFTDTQYFGPGTRLTVL.

V gene TRBV28 combines with J gene TRBJ1-2; D may be TRBD1 (6 bases). Germline values: CDR1 MDHEN, CDR2 SYDVKM. V lost 5 bases, J lost 4 bases, and 20 bases lay in between. The CDR3 runs 16 residues. The CDR3 reads CASSPVFGGPLYGYTF. The DNA of the CDR3 is TGTGCCAGCAGTCCCGTGTTTGGGGGCCCCCTCTATGGCTACACCTTC.

The genes are TRBV15 and TRBJ2-1, with D possibly matching TRBD2 (6 bases). CDR1 is LNHNV, CDR2 YYDKDF, per germline (reference sequence). Trimming cost V 6 bases and J 10 bases, with 19 bases left between them. This CDR3 spans 14 amino acids. The CDR3 loop reads CATSIGWGVGEQFF. The CDR3 region has the DNA TGTGCCACCAGTATAGGGTGGGGGGTTGGAGAGCAGTTCTTC.

The genes are TRBV10-1 and TRBJ2-2; D is possibly TRBD1 (6 bases). Germline-derived CDR1 and CDR2 are WNHNN and SYGVQD (reference sequence). Trimming left V 3 bases short and J 2 bases short, with 13 bases between. The CDR3 runs 16 residues. The CDR3 DNA follows: TGCGCCAGCAGTGATCCGGGACAAAAAAACACCGGGGAGCTGTTTTTT. This gives the protein CASSDPGQKNTGELFF.